A few counts support the clone carrying this T cell receptor beta chain. The target antigen is unknown. The repertoire was sequenced with immunoSEQ multiplex PCR; TCRdb's copy has only in-frame clones and lacks some. The sample has 130,000 or so clones, more than 75% seen once. This entry is derived from a study of T cell responses to AZD1222 COVID-19 vaccine. Study at large: Combined were second doses at about 4 or about 12 weeks.

Unmatched junction bases numbered 6, after V lost 0 bases and J lost 4 bases. Germline-derived CDR1 and CDR2 are SGHTS and YDEGEE. The CDR3 runs 15 residues. General study findings and limits: At baseline, seropositivity was found in only a handful of AZD1222 recipients. Vaccination with two AZD1222 doses was followed by a rise in Spike-specific TCR breadth and depth.

The chain carries TRBV5-8 and TRBJ1-2, with 7 nucleotides matching TRBD1. The specimen comprised peripheral blood, sampled on day 0 of AZD1222 vaccination. The receptor was isolated from an adult in good health. CDR3 amino acids: CASSLGLRDSYGYTF. The DNA for the CDR3 is TGTGCCAGCAGCTTGGGGCTACGGGACAGCTATGGCTACACCTTC. Filled out from reference TRBV5-8 and TRBJ1-2, the complete variable domain reads EAGVTQSPTHLIKTRGQQATLRCSPISGHTSVYWYQQALGLGLQFLLWYDEGEERNRGNFPPRFSGRQFPNYSSELNVNALELEDSALYLCASSLGLRDSYGYTFGSGTRLTVV.